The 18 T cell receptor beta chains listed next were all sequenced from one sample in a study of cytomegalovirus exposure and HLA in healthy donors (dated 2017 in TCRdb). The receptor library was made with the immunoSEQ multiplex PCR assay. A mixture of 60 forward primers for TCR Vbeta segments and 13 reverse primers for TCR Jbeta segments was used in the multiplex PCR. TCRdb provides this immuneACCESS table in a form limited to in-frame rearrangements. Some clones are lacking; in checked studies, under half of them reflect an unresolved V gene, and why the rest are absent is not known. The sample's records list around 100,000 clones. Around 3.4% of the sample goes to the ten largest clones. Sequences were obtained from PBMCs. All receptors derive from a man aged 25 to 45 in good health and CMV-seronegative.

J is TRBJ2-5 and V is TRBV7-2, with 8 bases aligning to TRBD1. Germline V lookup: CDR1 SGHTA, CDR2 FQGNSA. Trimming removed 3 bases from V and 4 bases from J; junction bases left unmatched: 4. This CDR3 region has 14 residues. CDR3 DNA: TGTGCCAGCAGCTTGGACAGGGTCCGAGAGACCCAGTACTTC. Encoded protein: CASSLDRVRETQYF.

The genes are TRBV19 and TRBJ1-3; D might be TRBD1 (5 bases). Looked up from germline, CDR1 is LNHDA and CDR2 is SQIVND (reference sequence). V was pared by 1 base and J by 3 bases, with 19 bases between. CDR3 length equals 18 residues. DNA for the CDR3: TGTGCCAGTAGTATAGTCCCCATAGGCAGGGATTATGGAAACACCATATATTTT. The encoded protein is CASSIVPIGRDYGNTIYF.

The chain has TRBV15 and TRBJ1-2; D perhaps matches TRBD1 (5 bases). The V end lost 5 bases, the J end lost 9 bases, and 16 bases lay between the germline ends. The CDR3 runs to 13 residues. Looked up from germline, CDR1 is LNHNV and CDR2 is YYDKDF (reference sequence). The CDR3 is CATSPREGSSYTF. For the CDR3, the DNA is TGTGCCACCAGCCCTCGGGAGGGGAGTAGCTACACCTTC.

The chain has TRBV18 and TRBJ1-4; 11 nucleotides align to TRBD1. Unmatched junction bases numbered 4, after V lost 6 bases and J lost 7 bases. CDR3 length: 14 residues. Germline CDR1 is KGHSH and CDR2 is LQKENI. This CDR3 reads CASSPGTGGEKLFF. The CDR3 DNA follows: TGTGCCAGCTCCCCCGGGACAGGGGGTGAAAAACTGTTTTTT.

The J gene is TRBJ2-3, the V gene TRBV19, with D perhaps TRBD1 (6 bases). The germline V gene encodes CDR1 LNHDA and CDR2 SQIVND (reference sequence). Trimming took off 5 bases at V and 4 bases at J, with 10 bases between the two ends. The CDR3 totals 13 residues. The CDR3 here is CASSEQGADTQYF. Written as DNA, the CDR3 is TGTGCCAGTAGTGAACAGGGAGCAGATACGCAGTATTTT.

CDR3 loop: CASQTSGGYNEQFF. The DNA for the CDR3 is TGCGCCAGTCAGACTAGCGGGGGGTACAATGAGCAGTTCTTC. This chain uses TRBV5-1 with TRBJ2-1, with 13 bases that match TRBD2. The germline V gene has CDR1 SGHRS and CDR2 YFSETQ. The CDR3 sequence is 14 residues long. Trimming at V came to 8 bases and at J to 4 bases, leaving 3 bases not matched to a gene.

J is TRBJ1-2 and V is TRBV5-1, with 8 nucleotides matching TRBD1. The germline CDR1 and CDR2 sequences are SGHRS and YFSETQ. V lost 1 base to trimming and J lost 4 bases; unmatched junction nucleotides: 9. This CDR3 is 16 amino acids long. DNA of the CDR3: TGCGCCAGCAGCTTGACCCAGGGGGCGTGGGGCTATGGCTACACCTTC. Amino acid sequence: CASSLTQGAWGYGYTF.

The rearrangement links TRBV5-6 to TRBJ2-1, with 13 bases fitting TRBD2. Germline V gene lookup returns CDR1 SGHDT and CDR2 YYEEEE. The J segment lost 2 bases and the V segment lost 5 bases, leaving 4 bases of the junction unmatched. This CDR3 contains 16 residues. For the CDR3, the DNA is TGTGCCAGCAGAAAGGGACTAGCGGGGACCTACAATGAGCAGTTCTTC. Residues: CASRKGLAGTYNEQFF. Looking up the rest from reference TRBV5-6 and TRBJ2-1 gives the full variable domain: DAGVTQSPTHLIKTRGQQVTLRCSPKSGHDTVSWYQQALGQGPQFIFQYYEEEERQRGNFPDRFSGHQFPNYSSELNVNALLLGDSALYLCASRKGLAGTYNEQFFGPGTRLTVL.

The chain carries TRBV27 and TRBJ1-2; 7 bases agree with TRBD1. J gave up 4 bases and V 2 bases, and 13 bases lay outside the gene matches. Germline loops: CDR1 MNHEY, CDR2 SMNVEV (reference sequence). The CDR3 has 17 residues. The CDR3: CASSLEGRGSGGYGYTF. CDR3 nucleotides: TGTGCCAGCAGTTTAGAGGGCAGGGGGTCCGGAGGCTATGGCTACACCTTC.

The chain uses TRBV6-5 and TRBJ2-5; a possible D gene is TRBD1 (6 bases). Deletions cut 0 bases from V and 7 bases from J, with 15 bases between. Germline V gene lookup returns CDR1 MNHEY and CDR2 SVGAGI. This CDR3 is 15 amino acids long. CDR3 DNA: TGTGCCAGCAGTTACTCACCCCAGGGGATGAGGACCCAGTACTTC. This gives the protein CASSYSPQGMRTQYF.

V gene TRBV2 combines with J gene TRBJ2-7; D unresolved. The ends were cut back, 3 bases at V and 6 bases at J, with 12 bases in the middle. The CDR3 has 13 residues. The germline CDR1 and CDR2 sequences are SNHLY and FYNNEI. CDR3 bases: TGTGCCAGCAGTGACCACCTTGCCGGCGAGCAGTACTTC. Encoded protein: CASSDHLAGEQYF.

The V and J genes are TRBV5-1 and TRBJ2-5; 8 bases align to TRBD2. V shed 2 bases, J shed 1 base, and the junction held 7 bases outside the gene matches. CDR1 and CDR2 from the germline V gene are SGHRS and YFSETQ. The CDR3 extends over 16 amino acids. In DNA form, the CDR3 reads TGCGCCAGCAGCTTTACGGGGGGGAGTGTCCAAGAGACCCAGTACTTC. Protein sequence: CASSFTGGSVQETQYF.

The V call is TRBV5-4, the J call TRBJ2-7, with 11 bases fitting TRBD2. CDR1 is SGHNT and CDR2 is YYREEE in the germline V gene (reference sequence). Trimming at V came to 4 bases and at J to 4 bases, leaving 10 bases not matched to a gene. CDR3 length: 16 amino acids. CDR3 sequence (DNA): TGTGCCAGCAGCCCAACCGGGACTAGCGGACGTTACGAGCAGTACTTC. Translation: CASSPTGTSGRYEQYF.

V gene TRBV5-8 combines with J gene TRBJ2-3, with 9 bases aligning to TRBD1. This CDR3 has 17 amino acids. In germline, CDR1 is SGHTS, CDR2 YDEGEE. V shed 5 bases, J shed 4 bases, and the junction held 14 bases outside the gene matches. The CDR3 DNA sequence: TGTGCCAGCAGGTTTCTAGGGACAGGGATTATCGCAGATACGCAGTATTTT. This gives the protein CASRFLGTGIIADTQYF.

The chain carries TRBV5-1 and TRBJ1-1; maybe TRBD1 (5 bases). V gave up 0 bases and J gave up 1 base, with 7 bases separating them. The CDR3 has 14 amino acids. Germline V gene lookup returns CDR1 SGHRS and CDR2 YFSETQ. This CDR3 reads CASSLVQGNTEAFF. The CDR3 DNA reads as TGCGCCAGCAGCTTGGTGCAGGGGAACACTGAAGCTTTCTTT.

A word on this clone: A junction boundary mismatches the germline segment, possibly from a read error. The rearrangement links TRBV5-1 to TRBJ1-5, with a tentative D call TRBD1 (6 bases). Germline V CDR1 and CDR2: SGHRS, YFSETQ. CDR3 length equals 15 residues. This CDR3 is CASRLDSRSDQPQHF. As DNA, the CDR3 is TGCGCCAGCAGGTTGGACAGTCGGTCGGATCAGCCCCAGCATTTT.

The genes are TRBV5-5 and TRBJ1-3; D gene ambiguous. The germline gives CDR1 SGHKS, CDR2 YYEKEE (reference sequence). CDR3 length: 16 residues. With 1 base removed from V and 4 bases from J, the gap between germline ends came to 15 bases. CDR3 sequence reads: CASSLNWSQRGNTIYF. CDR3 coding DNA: TGTGCCAGCAGCTTGAACTGGTCACAGAGAGGAAACACCATATATTTT.

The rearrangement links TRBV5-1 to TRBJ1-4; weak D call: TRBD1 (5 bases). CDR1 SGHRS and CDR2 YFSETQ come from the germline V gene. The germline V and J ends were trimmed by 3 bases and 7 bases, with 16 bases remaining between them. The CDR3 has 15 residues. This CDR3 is CASSWRGLGGEKLFF. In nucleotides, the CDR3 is TGCGCCAGCAGCTGGAGGGGACTCGGTGGTGAAAAACTGTTTTTT.